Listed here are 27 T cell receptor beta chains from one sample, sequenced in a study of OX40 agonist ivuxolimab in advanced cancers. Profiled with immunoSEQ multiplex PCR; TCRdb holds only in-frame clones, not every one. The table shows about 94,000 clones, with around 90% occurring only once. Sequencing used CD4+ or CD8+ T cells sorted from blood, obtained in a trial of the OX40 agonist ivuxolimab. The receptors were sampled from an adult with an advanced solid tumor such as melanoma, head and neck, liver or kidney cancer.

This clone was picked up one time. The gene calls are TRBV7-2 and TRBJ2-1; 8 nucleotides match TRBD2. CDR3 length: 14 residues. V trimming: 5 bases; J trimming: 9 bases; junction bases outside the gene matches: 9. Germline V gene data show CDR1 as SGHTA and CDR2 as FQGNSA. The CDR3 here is CASSLRTSRPEQFF. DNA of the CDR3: TGTGCCAGCAGCCTCAGGACTAGCCGGCCTGAGCAGTTCTTC.

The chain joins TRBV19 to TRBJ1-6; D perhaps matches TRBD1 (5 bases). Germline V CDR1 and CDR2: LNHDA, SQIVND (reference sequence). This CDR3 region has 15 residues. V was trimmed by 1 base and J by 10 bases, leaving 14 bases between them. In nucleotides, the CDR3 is TGTGCCAGTAGTATAGTTACAGGAGTCGACTCACCCCTCCACTTT. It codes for CASSIVTGVDSPLHF.

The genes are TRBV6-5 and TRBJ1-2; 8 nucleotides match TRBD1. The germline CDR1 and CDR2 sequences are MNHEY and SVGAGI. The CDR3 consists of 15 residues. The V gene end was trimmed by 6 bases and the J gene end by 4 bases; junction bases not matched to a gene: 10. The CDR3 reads CASSHGQGAPYGYTF. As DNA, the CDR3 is TGTGCCAGCAGCCACGGGCAGGGGGCCCCCTATGGCTACACCTTC.

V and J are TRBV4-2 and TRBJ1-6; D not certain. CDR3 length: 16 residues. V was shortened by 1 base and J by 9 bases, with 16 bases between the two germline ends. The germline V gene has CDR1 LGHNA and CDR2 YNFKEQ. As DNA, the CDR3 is TGTGCCAGCAGCCAAGGTTCGACCGCGAACGGTTCACCCCTCCACTTT. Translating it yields CASSQGSTANGSPLHF.

CDR3: CSASGGEQYF. The DNA for the CDR3 is TGCAGTGCTAGCGGGGGGGAGCAGTACTTC. The chain links TRBV20-1 to TRBJ2-7; the match to TRBD2 covers 7 bases. Looked up from germline, CDR1 is DFQATT and CDR2 is SNEGSKA (reference sequence). V lost 3 bases and J lost 7; bases outside the gene matches: 0. The length of the CDR3 is 10 residues.

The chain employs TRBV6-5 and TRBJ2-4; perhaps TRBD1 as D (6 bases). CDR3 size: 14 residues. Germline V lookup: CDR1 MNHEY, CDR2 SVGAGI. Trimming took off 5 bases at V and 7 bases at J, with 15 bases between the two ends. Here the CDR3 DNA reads TGTGCCAGCAGTCCCAGACAGGTGGGGAACATTCAGTACTTC. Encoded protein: CASSPRQVGNIQYF.

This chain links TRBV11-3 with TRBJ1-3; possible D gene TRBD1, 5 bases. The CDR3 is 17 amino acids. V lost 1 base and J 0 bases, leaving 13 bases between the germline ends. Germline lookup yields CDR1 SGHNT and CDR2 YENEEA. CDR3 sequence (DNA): TGTGCCAGCAGCTTAGCCCCAGGGATACGCTCTGGAAACACCATATATTTT. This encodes CASSLAPGIRSGNTIYF.

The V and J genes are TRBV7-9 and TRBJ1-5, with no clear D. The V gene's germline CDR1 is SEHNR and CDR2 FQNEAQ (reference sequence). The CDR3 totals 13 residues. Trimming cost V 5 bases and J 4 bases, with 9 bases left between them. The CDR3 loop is CASSAYGNQPQHF. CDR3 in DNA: TGTGCCAGCAGCGCATACGGGAATCAGCCCCAGCATTTT. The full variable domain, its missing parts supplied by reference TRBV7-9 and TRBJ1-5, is DTGVSQNPRHKITKRGQNVTFRCDPISEHNRLYWYRQTLGQGPEFLTYFQNEAQLEKSRLLSDRFSAERPKGSFSTLEIQRTEQGDSAMYLCASSAYGNQPQHFGDGTRLSIL.

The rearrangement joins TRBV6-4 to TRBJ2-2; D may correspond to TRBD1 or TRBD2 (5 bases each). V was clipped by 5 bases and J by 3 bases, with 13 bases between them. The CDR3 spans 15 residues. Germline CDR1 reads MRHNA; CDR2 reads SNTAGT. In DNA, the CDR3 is TGTGCCAGCAGTCTCCGGGACGGATACACCGGGGAGCTGTTTTTT. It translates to CASSLRDGYTGELFF.

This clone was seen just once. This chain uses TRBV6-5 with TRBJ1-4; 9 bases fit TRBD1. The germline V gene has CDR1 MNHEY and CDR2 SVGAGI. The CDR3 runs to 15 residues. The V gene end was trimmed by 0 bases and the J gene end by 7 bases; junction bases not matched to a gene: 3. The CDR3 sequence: CASSYSGQGGEKLFF. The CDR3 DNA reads TGTGCCAGCAGTTACTCGGGACAGGGAGGTGAAAAACTGTTTTTT.

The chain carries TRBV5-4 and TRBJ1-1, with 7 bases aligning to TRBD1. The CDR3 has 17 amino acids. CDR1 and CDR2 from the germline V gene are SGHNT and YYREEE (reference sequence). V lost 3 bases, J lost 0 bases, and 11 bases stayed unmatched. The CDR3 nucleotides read TGTGCCAGCAGCTCCCACCGGACAGGTATAATGAACACTGAAGCTTTCTTT. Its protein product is CASSSHRTGIMNTEAFF.

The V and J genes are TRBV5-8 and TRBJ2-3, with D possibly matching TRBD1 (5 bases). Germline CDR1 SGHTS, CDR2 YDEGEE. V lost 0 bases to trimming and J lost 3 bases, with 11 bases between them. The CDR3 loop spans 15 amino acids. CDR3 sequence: CASSLAWGRTDTQYF. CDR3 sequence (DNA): TGTGCCAGCAGCTTGGCTTGGGGCCGGACAGATACGCAGTATTTT.

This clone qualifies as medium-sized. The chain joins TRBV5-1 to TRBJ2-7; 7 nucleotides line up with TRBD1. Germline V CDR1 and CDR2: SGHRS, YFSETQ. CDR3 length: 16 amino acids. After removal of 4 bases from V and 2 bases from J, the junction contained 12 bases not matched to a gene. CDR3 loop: CASSVDRAAFAYEQYF. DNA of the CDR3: TGCGCCAGCAGCGTAGACAGGGCAGCCTTTGCCTACGAGCAGTACTTC.

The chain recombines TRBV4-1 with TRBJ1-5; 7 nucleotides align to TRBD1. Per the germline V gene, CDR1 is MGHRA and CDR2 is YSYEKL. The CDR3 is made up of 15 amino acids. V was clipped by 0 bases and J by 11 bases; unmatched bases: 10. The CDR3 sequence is CASSQEDYRDSTQHF. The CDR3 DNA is TGCGCCAGCAGCCAAGAAGACTATCGGGACAGTACCCAGCATTTT.

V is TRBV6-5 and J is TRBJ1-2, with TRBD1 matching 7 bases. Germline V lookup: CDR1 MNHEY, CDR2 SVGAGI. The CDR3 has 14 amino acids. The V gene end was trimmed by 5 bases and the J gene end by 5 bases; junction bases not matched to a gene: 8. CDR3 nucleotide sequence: TGTGCCAGCAGTGGGCGGGACAGCGCGTATGGCTACACCTTC. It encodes CASSGRDSAYGYTF.

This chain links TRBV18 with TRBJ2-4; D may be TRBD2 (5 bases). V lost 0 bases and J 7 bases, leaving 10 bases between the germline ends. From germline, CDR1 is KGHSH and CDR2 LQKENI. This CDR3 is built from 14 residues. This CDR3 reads CASSPPRDRNIQYF. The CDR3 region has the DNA TGTGCCAGCTCACCACCCCGGGATAGGAACATTCAGTACTTC.

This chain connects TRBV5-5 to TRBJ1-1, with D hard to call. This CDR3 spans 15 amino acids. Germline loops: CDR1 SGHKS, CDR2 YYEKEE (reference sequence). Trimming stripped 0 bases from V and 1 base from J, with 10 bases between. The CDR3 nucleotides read TGTGCCAGCAGCTTGGTCGCTCAGACGAACACTGAAGCTTTCTTT. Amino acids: CASSLVAQTNTEAFF.

The CDR3 region is CASSGTGVSYNEQFF. In DNA, the CDR3 is TGCGCCAGCAGCGGGACAGGGGTGAGCTACAATGAGCAGTTCTTC. The chain couples TRBV5-1 to TRBJ2-1, with 10 bases matching TRBD1. CDR1 is SGHRS and CDR2 is YFSETQ in the germline V gene. V shed 4 bases and J 3 bases; nucleotides not matched to a gene: 4. The CDR3 extends over 15 amino acids.

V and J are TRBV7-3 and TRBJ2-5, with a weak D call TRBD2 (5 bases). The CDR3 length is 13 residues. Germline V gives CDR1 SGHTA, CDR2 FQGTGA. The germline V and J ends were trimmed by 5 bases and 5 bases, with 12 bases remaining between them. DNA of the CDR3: TGTGCCAGCAGCAGAAAATCGGGGGAGACCCAGTACTTC. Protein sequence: CASSRKSGETQYF.

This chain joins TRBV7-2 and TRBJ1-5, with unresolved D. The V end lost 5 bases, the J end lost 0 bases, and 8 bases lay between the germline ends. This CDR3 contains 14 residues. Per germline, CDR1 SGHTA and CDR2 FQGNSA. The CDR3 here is CASSPRYSNQPQHF. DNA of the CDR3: TGTGCCAGCAGCCCACGATATAGCAATCAGCCCCAGCATTTT.

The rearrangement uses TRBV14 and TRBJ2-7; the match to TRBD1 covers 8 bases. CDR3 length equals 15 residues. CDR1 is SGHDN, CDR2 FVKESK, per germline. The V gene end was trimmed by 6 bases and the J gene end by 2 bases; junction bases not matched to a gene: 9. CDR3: CASSQAGTGTYEQYF. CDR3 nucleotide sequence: TGTGCCAGCAGTCAGGCCGGGACAGGAACCTACGAGCAGTACTTC.

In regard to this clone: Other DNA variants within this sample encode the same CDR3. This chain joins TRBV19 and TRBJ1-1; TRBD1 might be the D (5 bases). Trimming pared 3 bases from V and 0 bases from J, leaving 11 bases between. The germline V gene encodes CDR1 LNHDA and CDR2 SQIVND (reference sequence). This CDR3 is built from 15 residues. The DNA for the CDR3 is TGTGCCAGTAGTATCGGAAGGGGAATGAACACTGAAGCTTTCTTT. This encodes CASSIGRGMNTEAFF.

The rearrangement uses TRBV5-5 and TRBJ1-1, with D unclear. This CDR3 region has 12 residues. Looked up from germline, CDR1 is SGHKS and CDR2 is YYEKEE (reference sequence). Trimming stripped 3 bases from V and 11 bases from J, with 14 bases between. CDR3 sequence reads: CASSYSRIEAFF. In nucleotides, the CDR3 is TGTGCCAGCAGCTACTCCCGTATTGAGGCTTTCTTT.

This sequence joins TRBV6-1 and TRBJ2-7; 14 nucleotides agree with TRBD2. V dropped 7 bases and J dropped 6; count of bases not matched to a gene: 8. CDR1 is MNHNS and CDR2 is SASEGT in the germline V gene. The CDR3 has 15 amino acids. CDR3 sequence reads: CASTGLAGVTAEQYF. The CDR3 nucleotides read TGTGCCAGCACGGGACTAGCGGGGGTCACGGCCGAGCAGTACTTC.

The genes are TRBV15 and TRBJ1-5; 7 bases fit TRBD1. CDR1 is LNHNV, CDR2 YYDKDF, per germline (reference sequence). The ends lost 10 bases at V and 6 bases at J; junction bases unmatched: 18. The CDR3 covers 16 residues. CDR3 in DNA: TGTGCCAAAGGACAGGTCGTTTCCCTTGGGACTCAGCCCCAGCATTTT. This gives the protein CAKGQVVSLGTQPQHF. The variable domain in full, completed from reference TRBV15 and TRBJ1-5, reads DAMVIQNPRYQVTQFGKPVTLSCSQTLNHNVMYWYQQKSSQAPKLLFHYYDKDFNNEADTPDNFQSRRPNTSFCFLDIRSPGLGDTAMYLCAKGQVVSLGTQPQHFGDGTRLSIL.

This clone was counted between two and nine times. In nucleotides, the CDR3 is TGTGCCAGCAGATTTGGGGACAGGGGACAAGAGACCCAGTACTTC. Its protein is CASRFGDRGQETQYF. V usage is TRBV2 and J usage is TRBJ2-5, with 10 bases that match TRBD1. The CDR3 contains 15 residues. CDR1 is SNHLY, CDR2 FYNNEI, per germline. V was clipped by 6 bases and J by 2 bases; unmatched bases: 6.

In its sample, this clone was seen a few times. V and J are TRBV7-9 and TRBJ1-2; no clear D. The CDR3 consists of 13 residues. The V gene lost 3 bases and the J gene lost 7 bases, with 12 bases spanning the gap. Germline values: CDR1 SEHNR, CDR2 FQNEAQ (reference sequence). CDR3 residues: CASSFSGGLGYTF. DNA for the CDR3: TGTGCCAGCAGCTTCTCGGGCGGGCTTGGCTACACCTTC. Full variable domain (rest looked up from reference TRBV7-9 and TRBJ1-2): DTGVSQNPRHKITKRGQNVTFRCDPISEHNRLYWYRQTLGQGPEFLTYFQNEAQLEKSRLLSDRFSAERPKGSFSTLEIQRTEQGDSAMYLCASSFSGGLGYTFGSGTRLTVV.